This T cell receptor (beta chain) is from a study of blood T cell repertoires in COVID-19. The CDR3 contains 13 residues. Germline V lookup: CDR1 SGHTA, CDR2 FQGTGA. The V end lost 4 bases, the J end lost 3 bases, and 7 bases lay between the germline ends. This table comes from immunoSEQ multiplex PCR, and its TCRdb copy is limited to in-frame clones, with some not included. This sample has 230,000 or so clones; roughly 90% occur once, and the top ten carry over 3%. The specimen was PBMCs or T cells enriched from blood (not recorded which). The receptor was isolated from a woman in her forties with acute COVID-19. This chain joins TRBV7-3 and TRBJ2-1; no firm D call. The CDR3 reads CASSSYFYNEQFF. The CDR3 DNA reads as TGTGCCAGCAGCTCGTATTTCTACAATGAGCAGTTCTTC.